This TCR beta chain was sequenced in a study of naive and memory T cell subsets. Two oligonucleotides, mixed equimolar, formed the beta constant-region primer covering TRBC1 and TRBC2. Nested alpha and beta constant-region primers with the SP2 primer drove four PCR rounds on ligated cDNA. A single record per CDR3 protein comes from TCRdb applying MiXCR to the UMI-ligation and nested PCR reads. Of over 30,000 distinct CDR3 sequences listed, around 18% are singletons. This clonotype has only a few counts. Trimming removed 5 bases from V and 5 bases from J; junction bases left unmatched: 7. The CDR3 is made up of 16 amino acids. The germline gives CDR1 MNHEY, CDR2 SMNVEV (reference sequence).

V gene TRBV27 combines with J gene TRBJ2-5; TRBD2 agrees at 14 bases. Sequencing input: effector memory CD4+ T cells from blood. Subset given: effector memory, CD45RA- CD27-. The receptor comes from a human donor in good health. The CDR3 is CASSPRGLAGVETQYF. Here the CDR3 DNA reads TGTGCCAGCAGTCCCCGGGGACTAGCGGGAGTTGAGACCCAGTACTTC.